The 5 T cell receptor beta chains presented below share a single source sample, sequenced in a study of cytomegalovirus exposure and HLA in healthy donors. Assay used: immunoSEQ multiplex PCR; TCRdb lists only in-frame clones, some missing. The sample has tens of thousands of clones, approximately 94% seen once. The sample was PBMCs. The source is a man between 18 and 29 years old in good health and CMV-seropositive.

The chain uses TRBV4-3 and TRBJ1-1; unclear D gene. The V and J ends lost 2 bases and 6 bases respectively, with 10 bases between them. This CDR3 spans 13 amino acids. Germline V lookup: CDR1 LGHNA, CDR2 YSLEER. CDR3 DNA sequence: TGCGCCAGCAGCCAAAACGCGAAATCTGAAGCTTTCTTT. Translated: CASSQNAKSEAFF.

This clone was counted a single time. The chain has TRBV5-1 and TRBJ2-7; TRBD1 matches at 8 bases. J was trimmed by 1 base and V by 8 bases; bases with no gene match: 5. The V gene's germline CDR1 is SGHRS and CDR2 YFSETQ. This CDR3 region has 13 residues. In nucleotides, the CDR3 is TGCGCCAGTCCCACAGGGGGGTCCTACGAGCAGTACTTC. Its protein product is CASPTGGSYEQYF.

The genes are TRBV2 and TRBJ1-2, with D possibly TRBD1 on 6 matching bases. This CDR3 has 15 amino acids. V gave up 4 bases and J gave up 5 bases, with 17 bases separating them. Germline lookup yields CDR1 SNHLY and CDR2 FYNNEI. The CDR3 spells CASSATGERPYGYTF. The CDR3 bases are TGTGCCAGCAGTGCGACAGGAGAGAGACCTTATGGCTACACCTTC.

The chain employs TRBV4-2 and TRBJ1-2; the D gene is possibly TRBD1 (6 bases). V lost 3 bases to trimming and J lost 3 bases, with 17 bases between them. Germline V gives CDR1 LGHNA, CDR2 YNFKEQ. This CDR3 has 16 amino acids. The CDR3 region has the DNA TGTGCCAGCAGCCATGGTACCGGGACACCCTACTATGGCTACACCTTC. Translation gives CASSHGTGTPYYGYTF.

CDR3: CASSFLGPGDGYTF. The CDR3 nucleotides read TGTGCCAGCAGCTTCCTAGGACCGGGAGATGGCTACACCTTC. The chain carries TRBV7-9 and TRBJ1-2; D gene ambiguous. Germline lookup yields CDR1 SEHNR and CDR2 FQNEAQ (reference sequence). V dropped 3 bases and J dropped 6 bases, with 14 bases sitting between them. CDR3 length equals 14 residues.